The clone carrying this T cell receptor beta chain was seen repeatedly, ten times or more. Its matching antigen is unknown. The CDR3 end falls 3 residues outside the read, so it is completed with the germline J gene. Caucasian heritage predominated among both patients and controls. Germline V gene lookup returns CDR1 SGHRS and CDR2 YFSETQ. This CDR3 comprises 15 residues. With V trimmed by 4 bases and J by 8 bases, 7 bases remained unmatched. This specimen belongs to a study of T cell clonality in common variable immunodeficiency. Repertoires were generated with immunoSEQ multiplex PCR, while TCRdb's copy carries only in-frame clones and drops some. Observed in the sample are 30,000 to 40,000 clones, none of them singletons. Study-wide findings and caveats: What drives increased CVID clonality needs T cell subpopulation sequencing. Common variable immunodeficiency TCR beta sequences reportedly had fewer deletions and N-nucleotide insertions.

The sequence came from a human donor with common variable immunodeficiency. Material: peripheral blood mononuclear cells. The chain couples TRBV5-1 to TRBJ2-1; 12 bases match TRBD2. CDR3 in amino acids: CASSRTSGRWDEQFF. CDR3 DNA, as far as it was read: TGCGCCAGCAGCCGAACTAGCGGGAGGTGGGATGAG.